This T cell receptor (beta chain) came from a study of blood T cell repertoires in COVID-19. Study-wide context: T cells, B-cell-depleted T cells, or PBMCs provided the cDNA or gDNA that served as material.

Original analysis: From reference gene primer amplification, estimates of nucleated cell counts were derived. Sequencing was performed with immunoSEQ multiplex PCR; in TCRdb, only in-frame clones are kept and a portion is missing. V, J and clone size were drawn from that table, and D and trimming were deduced from the DNA. The repertoire consists of approximately 300,000 clones, with around 92% occurring once and the leading ten covering about 8.4%. In Cohort 3, a recovered donor had either two negative PCRs, clearance, or symptom resolution. The V end lost 6 bases, the J end lost 8 bases, and 19 bases lay between the germline ends. Germline values: CDR1 MNHEY, CDR2 SMNVEV (reference sequence). There are 15 residues in the CDR3.

This TCR came from a woman aged 25 to 45 who had recovered from COVID-19. Sequenced sample: PBMCs or T cells enriched from blood (not recorded which). J is TRBJ1-4 and V is TRBV27; D possibly corresponds to TRBD1 (5 bases). CDR3 loop: CASSLTGTLEEKLFF. The DNA of the CDR3 is TGTGCCAGCAGCCTAACAGGAACCCTTGAAGAAAAACTGTTTTTT.